One sample yielded the 27 T cell receptor beta chains listed below, sequenced in a study of CD8 T cells in ankylosing spondylitis. TCRdb fed the 5' RACE reads into MiXCR, producing one record per CDR3 protein. The sample holds about 190,000 distinct CDR3 sequences, under 15% seen once. The sample comprised blood, either unsorted or a sorted T cell fraction (not recorded which). The receptors were gathered from a female donor with ankylosing spondylitis or in good health (not recorded which).

This clonotype was observed many times. This chain joins TRBV7-8 and TRBJ2-2; 7 bases map to TRBD2. Per germline, CDR1 SGHVS and CDR2 FQNEAQ. The V and J ends lost 4 bases and 1 base, in that order; junction bases with no gene match: 6. The CDR3 is 16 amino acids. The CDR3 sequence is CASSSISSGNTGELFF. The CDR3 DNA follows: TGTGCCAGCAGCTCGATCTCTAGCGGGAACACCGGGGAGCTGTTTTTT.

This clonotype has ten or more counts. The chain links TRBV29-1 to TRBJ1-2; no reliable D call. V shed 0 bases and J shed 8 bases, with 16 bases lying between them. Germline CDR1 SQVTM, CDR2 ANQGSEA. The CDR3 is 14 residues long. The CDR3 nucleotides are TGCAGCGTTGAAGATCGAGGCAGAGCGGGCGGCTACACCTTC. It is translated as CSVEDRGRAGGYTF.

A remark on this clonotype: A much larger clonotype is one base distant, so this may be a read error. The gene calls are TRBV12-3 or TRBV12-4 and TRBJ2-7; TRBD1 matches 7 bases. The CDR3 runs 16 residues. The CDR3 sequence is CASSLRQGLTSYERYF. CDR3 in DNA: TGTGCCAGCAGTTTACGACAGGGTCTTACCTCCTACGAGCGGTACTTC.

This clonotype was counted at least ten times. The rearrangement links TRBV4-3 to TRBJ2-1; 8 nucleotides match TRBD2. CDR3 length: 15 amino acids. After removal of 3 bases from V and 5 bases from J, the junction contained 6 bases not matched to a gene. Germline values: CDR1 LGHNA, CDR2 YSLEER. CDR3 nucleotides: TGCGCCAGCAGCCAGTTAACGGGAGGGAACAATGAGCAGTTCTTC. Residues: CASSQLTGGNNEQFF.

V usage is TRBV20-1 and J usage is TRBJ1-1; D gene unclear. The V gene's germline CDR1 is DFQATT and CDR2 SNEGSKA (reference sequence). The V and J ends lost 3 bases and 11 bases respectively, with 16 bases between them. The CDR3 consists of 12 residues. This chain's CDR3 is CSASPAARVAFF. The CDR3 DNA reads as TGCAGTGCTAGCCCGGCGGCTCGGGTGGCTTTCTTT.

This clonotype was seen only a few times. The genes are TRBV5-1 and TRBJ2-1; the D gene is possibly TRBD2 (5 bases). Between the trimmed V and J ends, which lost 0 bases and 0 bases, there was a span of 16 bases. CDR1 and CDR2 (germline): SGHRS, YFSETQ. There are 18 residues in the CDR3. The CDR3 is CASSLGLLLTSSYNEQFF. The CDR3 region has the DNA TGCGCCAGCAGCTTGGGACTACTCCTAACGAGCTCCTACAATGAGCAGTTCTTC.

The chain employs TRBV11-2 and TRBJ1-3; tentatively, D is TRBD1 (5 bases). V lost 0 bases and J 3 bases, leaving 9 bases between the germline ends. CDR3 length: 15 amino acids. Germline-derived CDR1 and CDR2 are SGHAT and FQNNGV. The CDR3 region is CASSLDRQGGNTIYF. The CDR3, as DNA: TGTGCCAGCAGCTTAGATAGGCAGGGTGGAAACACCATATATTTT.

As concerns this clonotype: The junction differs from germline at one of its ends, possibly a read error. The gene calls are TRBV25-1 and TRBJ2-5, with D unresolved. This CDR3 contains 12 residues. Germline-derived CDR1 and CDR2 are MGHDK and SYGVNS. For the CDR3, the DNA is TGTGCCAACAGTGCCCTCCAAGAGACCCAGTACTTC. It is translated as CANSALQETQYF.

At least ten counts were recorded for this clonotype. The chain couples TRBV6-1 to TRBJ1-5; D not certain. This CDR3 has 13 residues. Trimming cost V 5 bases and J 5 bases, with 10 bases left between them. The germline CDR1 and CDR2 sequences are MNHNS and SASEGT. The CDR3 spells CASSPRYDQPQHF. As DNA, the CDR3 is TGTGCCAGCAGTCCTAGGTACGATCAGCCCCAGCATTTT.

The chain uses TRBV20-1 and TRBJ1-4; 11 nucleotides line up with TRBD1. The germline V gene encodes CDR1 DFQATT and CDR2 SNEGSKA (reference sequence). The CDR3 is 17 amino acids. Trimming cost V 0 bases and J 8 bases; bases outside gene matches: 11. The CDR3 DNA reads as TGCAGTGCTAGAGACCCTAACTTTAGGACAGGGGGCGAAAAACTGTTTTTT. Translated: CSARDPNFRTGGEKLFF.

The chain's CDR3 is CSARGTGRVAIDTQYF. The CDR3 DNA follows: TGCAGTGCTAGAGGGACAGGGAGGGTAGCAATTGATACGCAGTATTTT. This rearrangement joins TRBV20-1 to TRBJ2-3; D might be TRBD1 (8 bases). Germline lookup yields CDR1 DFQATT and CDR2 SNEGSKA (reference sequence). This CDR3 spans 16 amino acids. The V end lost 1 base, the J end lost 6 bases, and 20 bases lay between the germline ends.

Comment on this clonotype: This may arise from a read error, as a much more abundant clone is one base away. The conserved final phenylalanine or tryptophan is absent from the CDR3, which likely points to a read error. CDR3 sequence reads: CAGSVGTNYGYTY. In DNA, the CDR3 is TGTGCCGGGTCGGTAGGGACCAACTATGGCTACACCTAC. V and J are TRBV7-2 and TRBJ1-2; TRBD1 is a possible D gene (5 bases). The length of the CDR3 is 13 residues. The germline V gene encodes CDR1 SGHTA and CDR2 FQGNSA. V lost 11 bases to trimming and J lost 2 bases, with 15 bases between them.

This clonotype appeared many times. The rearrangement links TRBV7-2 to TRBJ2-1, with 9 bases matching TRBD1. The ends lost 4 bases at V and 3 bases at J; junction bases unmatched: 7. Germline V CDR1 and CDR2: SGHTA, FQGNSA. The CDR3 length is 16 residues. CDR3: CASSSSGTGIYNEQFF. DNA of the CDR3: TGTGCCAGCAGCTCATCCGGGACAGGGATCTACAATGAGCAGTTCTTC.

This clonotype was seen many times. The V call is TRBV7-2, the J call TRBJ2-7; no clear D gene. The CDR3 runs 12 residues. Looked up from germline, CDR1 is SGHTA and CDR2 is FQGNSA. V was shortened by 3 bases and J by 2 bases, with 5 bases between the two germline ends. CDR3 protein: CASSFAAYEQYF. CDR3 nucleotide sequence: TGTGCCAGCAGCTTTGCAGCCTACGAGCAGTACTTC.

This clonotype appeared many times. The chain joins TRBV12-3 or TRBV12-4 to TRBJ2-5; D gene unclear. The CDR3 runs to 12 residues. V was clipped by 3 bases and J by 4 bases, with 6 bases between them. The DNA of the CDR3 is TGTGCCAGCAGTTTGCTGGGAGAGACCCAGTACTTC. Protein: CASSLLGETQYF.

This clonotype showed up just a few times. The gene calls are TRBV7-9 and TRBJ2-1, with D maybe TRBD1 (6 bases). V was shortened by 5 bases and J by 9 bases, with 11 bases between the two germline ends. Per germline, CDR1 SEHNR and CDR2 FQNEAQ (reference sequence). The CDR3 runs to 12 residues. CDR3 amino acids: CASSQTGPEQFF. The CDR3 nucleotides are TGTGCCAGCAGCCAAACAGGGCCTGAGCAGTTCTTC.

A few counts support this clonotype. The J gene is TRBJ2-7, the V gene TRBV28, with 12 nucleotides matching TRBD2. V was pared by 6 bases and J by 5 bases, with 8 bases of the junction left unmatched. Germline V CDR1 and CDR2: MDHEN, SYDVKM. The CDR3 consists of 15 residues. The CDR3 is CASSTLAGGSHEQYF. The CDR3 DNA reads as TGTGCCAGCAGCACACTAGCGGGAGGTTCCCACGAGCAGTACTTC.

The sample holds many counts of this clonotype. The V gene is TRBV5-1, the J gene TRBJ2-5; D uncertain. With 0 bases removed from V and 5 bases from J, the gap between germline ends came to 5 bases. CDR3 size: 12 residues. In germline, CDR1 is SGHRS, CDR2 YFSETQ. The CDR3 DNA reads TGCGCCAGCAGCTTGGAGGGTGAGACCCAGTACTTC. Translating it yields CASSLEGETQYF. The full variable domain, completed using reference TRBV5-1 and TRBJ2-5, is KAGVTQTPRYLIKTRGQQVTLSCSPISGHRSVSWYQQTPGQGLQFLFEYFSETQRNKGNFPGRFSGRQFSNSRSEMNVSTLELGDSALYLCASSLEGETQYFGPGTRLLVL.

The sample holds many counts of this clonotype. The chain uses TRBV29-1 and TRBJ2-3; D is ambiguous. CDR3 size: 13 residues. V lost 3 bases and J 0 bases, leaving 7 bases between the germline ends. Germline lookup yields CDR1 SQVTM and CDR2 ANQGSEA. The DNA of the CDR3 is TGCAGCGTTGAGGTTTCCAGCACAGATACGCAGTATTTT. It is translated as CSVEVSSTDTQYF.

This clonotype was detected many times. This chain uses TRBV7-9 with TRBJ2-7, with 9 bases matching TRBD2. The length of the CDR3 is 17 residues. V gave up 1 base and J gave up 6 bases; unmatched junction bases: 13. Germline CDR1 and CDR2: SEHNR and FQNEAQ (reference sequence). CDR3 protein: CASSLDRVWREGSEQYF. Written as DNA, the CDR3 is TGTGCCAGCAGCTTAGACAGGGTATGGCGGGAGGGCAGCGAGCAGTACTTC.

Concerning this clonotype itself: At one boundary the junction diverges from the germline segment, which might be a read error. V gene TRBV7-6 combines with J gene TRBJ1-3; D is undetermined. Germline CDR1 is SGHVS and CDR2 is FNYEAQ. This CDR3 comprises 15 residues. This CDR3 is CASNLENFSGNTIYF. The CDR3 coding sequence is TGTGCCAGCAACTTAGAAAACTTCTCTGGAAACACCATATATTTT.

This clonotype occurred many times. V and J are TRBV4-2 and TRBJ2-7; D not certain. The V end was cut by 0 bases, the J end by 6 bases, with 12 bases between. This CDR3 is built from 14 residues. Germline values: CDR1 LGHNA, CDR2 YNFKEQ. The CDR3 bases are TGTGCCAGCAGCCAAGATATGGCAGTCCCCGAGCAGTACTTC. It is translated as CASSQDMAVPEQYF.

The gene calls are TRBV20-1 and TRBJ2-3; 9 bases fit TRBD2. J was trimmed by 3 bases and V by 6 bases; bases with no gene match: 16. Looked up from germline, CDR1 is DFQATT and CDR2 is SNEGSKA (reference sequence). The CDR3 loop spans 17 amino acids. The CDR3 sequence: CSAPPLRREGGTDTQYF. CDR3 sequence (DNA): TGCAGTGCACCCCCCTTGAGGCGGGAGGGCGGTACAGATACGCAGTATTTT.

The CDR3 nucleotides are TGTGCCAGCAGCCCCTCTGGCGGGAGCACCTACGAGCAGTACTTC. Translated: CASSPSGGSTYEQYF. The V gene is TRBV7-2, the J gene TRBJ2-7, with 7 nucleotides matching TRBD2. Germline CDR1 and CDR2: SGHTA and FQGNSA. This CDR3 is 15 amino acids long. V was pared by 5 bases and J by 2 bases, with 9 bases of the junction left unmatched.

The J gene is TRBJ2-1, the V gene TRBV30; 10 bases agree with TRBD2. The germline V gene has CDR1 GTSNPN and CDR2 SVGIG (reference sequence). CDR3 length equals 14 residues. J lost 4 bases, V lost 1 base, and 1 base had no gene match. The CDR3 reads CAWSGTSGYNEQFF. CDR3 nucleotides: TGTGCCTGGAGTGGGACTAGCGGTTACAATGAGCAGTTCTTC.

Notes on this clonotype: At one end the junction does not follow the germline gene, possibly because of a read error. CDR3 sequence reads: CAITEGTPSNYGYTF. The CDR3 DNA sequence: TGTGCCATCACTGAGGGAACCCCTTCCAACTATGGCTACACCTTC. The chain couples TRBV10-3 to TRBJ1-2; D ambiguous. The CDR3 extends over 15 amino acids. Germline values: CDR1 ENHRY, CDR2 SYGVKD.

There are a few counts of this clonotype. This sequence joins TRBV27 and TRBJ1-1; 7 bases fit TRBD1. V lost 7 bases to trimming and J lost 6 bases; unmatched junction nucleotides: 20. Germline loops: CDR1 MNHEY, CDR2 SMNVEV (reference sequence). This CDR3 region has 17 residues. DNA for the CDR3: TGTGCCAGCATTGATCGGAGTCTCCAGGGGGGAAATCCTGAAGCTTTCTTT. Translating it yields CASIDRSLQGGNPEAFF.